This T cell receptor (beta chain) was documented in a study of shared clonotypes between healthy human individuals. Regarding the study as a whole: Naive CD4 clonotype sharing across a handful of donors was about 5.3%. With few donors, the genetic and exposure-history diversity represented was limited. Rarefaction showed sorted-subset sequencing was incomplete despite large depth.

The method was immunoSEQ multiplex PCR; TCRdb's version includes in-frame clones alone and lacks a portion of them. The data show about a million clones, more than 75% seen once. In this sample, this clone turned up many times. Its antigen remains unknown. Healthy and HIV-negative, the adult donors had no recent acute infections or vaccinations. V lost 3 bases, J lost 5 bases, and 8 bases lay in between. The CDR3 has 13 residues. The germline V gene encodes CDR1 SNHLY and CDR2 FYNNEI. The J gene is TRBJ2-1, the V gene TRBV2; D call uncertain. The clonotype originates from a man younger than 30 in good health. Sequenced input: memory CD4+ T cells sorted from blood. The sample's subset: CD45RA-negative fraction. CDR3 sequence (DNA): TGTGCCAGCAGTGATCTTAGAAACAATGAGCAGTTCTTC. This translates into CASSDLRNNEQFF.